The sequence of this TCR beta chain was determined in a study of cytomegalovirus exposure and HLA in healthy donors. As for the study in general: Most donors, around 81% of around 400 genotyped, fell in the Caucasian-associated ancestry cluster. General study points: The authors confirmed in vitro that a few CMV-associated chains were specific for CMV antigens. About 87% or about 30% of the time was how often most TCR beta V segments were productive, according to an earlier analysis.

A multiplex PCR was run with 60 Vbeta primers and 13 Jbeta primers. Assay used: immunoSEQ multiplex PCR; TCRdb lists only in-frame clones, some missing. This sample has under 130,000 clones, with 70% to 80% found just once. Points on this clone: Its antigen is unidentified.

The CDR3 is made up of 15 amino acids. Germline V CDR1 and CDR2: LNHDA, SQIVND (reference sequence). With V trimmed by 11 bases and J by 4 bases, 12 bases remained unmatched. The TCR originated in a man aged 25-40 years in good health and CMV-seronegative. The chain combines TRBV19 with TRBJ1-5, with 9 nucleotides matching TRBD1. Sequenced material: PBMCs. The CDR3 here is CASKGQGLPNQPQHF. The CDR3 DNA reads TGTGCCTCCAAGGGACAGGGACTCCCTAATCAGCCCCAGCATTTT.